A selection of T cell receptor beta chains follows, all from one sample in a study of blood T cell repertoires in COVID-19. Sequenced by immunoSEQ multiplex PCR; TCRdb stores in-frame clones only, minus some. Counted here are about 280,000 clones, about nine tenths occurring once; the ten biggest clones make up about 2.2%. The specimen sequenced was peripheral blood. The receptors derive from a woman between 45 and 60 years old who had recovered from COVID-19. CDR3s include the opening cysteine and the closing phenylalanine or tryptophan. D genes are given only for firm matches. Size values are once, few and many counts, or a class for expanded clones, and some rows have none.

clone_size	cdr3_length	j_call	v_call	d_call	cdr3_nt	cdr3_aa
.	14	TRBJ1-5	TRBV6-6	.	TGTGCCAGCAGTCGCCCGGGGAGCAATCAGCCCCAGCATTTT	CASSRPGSNQPQHF
.	14	TRBJ2-7	TRBV5-1	.	TGCGCCAGCAGCTTGGGACAGGTCTCCTACGAGCAGTACTTC	CASSLGQVSYEQYF
.	13	TRBJ2-2	TRBV6-6	.	TGTGCCAGCAGAATAGAAATGTACGGGGAGCTGTTTTTT	CASRIEMYGELFF
.	15	TRBJ2-1	TRBV19	TRBD1	TGTGCCAGTAATACACACAGGGGATCCCACAATGAGCAGTTCTTC	CASNTHRGSHNEQFF
once	16	TRBJ2-3	TRBV3-1/TRBV3-2	.	TGTGCCAGCAGCCAAGGCGGGATCACCTACACAGATACGCAGTATTTT	CASSQGGITYTDTQYF
few	15	TRBJ1-3	TRBV5-1	TRBD1	TGCGCCAGCAGCTTGTGGACAGGGGTCGGAAACACCATATATTTT	CASSLWTGVGNTIYF
.	14	TRBJ1-4	TRBV5-1	TRBD1	TGCGCCAGCAGCTTGGACAGGGGAAATGAAAAACTGTTTTTT	CASSLDRGNEKLFF
.	14	TRBJ2-7	TRBV30	TRBD1	TGTGCCTGCCTAGACAGGGTGATCTCCTACGAGCAGTACTTC	CACLDRVISYEQYF
few	15	TRBJ1-1	TRBV11-2	TRBD1	TGTGCCAGCAGCTTAACCCCAGGGGGGAACACTGAAGCTTTCTTT	CASSLTPGGNTEAFF
.	18	TRBJ2-7	TRBV6-2/TRBV6-3	TRBD2	TGTGCCAGCAGTTCACTTGCGTGGACTAGCGGGAGTCCCTACGAGCAGTACTTC	CASSSLAWTSGSPYEQYF
.	16	TRBJ2-7	TRBV5-4	.	TGTGCCAGCAGCTTGGACAGGGGGGGAGGTTCGTCGGAGCAGTACTTC	CASSLDRGGGSSEQYF
.	16	TRBJ1-2	TRBV7-2	TRBD1	TGTGCCAGCAGCTTAGTTATCGGACAGGGGGCTGTTGGCTACACCTTC	CASSLVIGQGAVGYTF
.	15	TRBJ1-3	TRBV7-2	.	TGTGCCAGCAGCTTAGAGGGGGTCTCTGGAAACACCATATATTTT	CASSLEGVSGNTIYF
few	15	TRBJ2-7	TRBV19	.	TGTGCCAGTAGACCAGGGGACAACCTCTCCTACGAGCAGTACTTC	CASRPGDNLSYEQYF
.	15	TRBJ1-4	TRBV2	.	TGTGCCAGCAGTGATCTTACTACCCTTAATGAAAAACTGTTTTTT	CASSDLTTLNEKLFF
once	14	TRBJ2-4	TRBV11-3	.	TGTGCCAGCAGCTTAACCGGGACAGCGGGCATTCAGTACTTC	CASSLTGTAGIQYF
.	12	TRBJ2-7	TRBV5-1	TRBD2	TGCGCCAGCAGCCCCGGGACTAGCGAGCAGTACTTC	CASSPGTSEQYF
.	15	TRBJ1-5	TRBV20-1	.	TGCAGTGCTAGTGTCAGCGGGGGCGCGGGGCAGCCCCAGCATTTT	CSASVSGGAGQPQHF
once	14	TRBJ1-2	TRBV4-3	TRBD1	TGCGCCAGCAGCCAGTACCAGGGGGTCGTGGGCTACACCTTC	CASSQYQGVVGYTF
.	14	TRBJ1-2	TRBV28	.	TGTGCCAGTCGAAGAAGGGGCACTCTTGACGGCTACACCTTC	CASRRRGTLDGYTF
.	16	TRBJ1-1	TRBV7-3	.	TGTGCCAGCAGCTTATCGGAGGGTTTTCGGAACACTGAAGCTTTCTTT	CASSLSEGFRNTEAFF
.	13	TRBJ1-2	TRBV28	.	TGTGCCAGCAACCTTAGACGGGACTATGGCTACACCTTC	CASNLRRDYGYTF